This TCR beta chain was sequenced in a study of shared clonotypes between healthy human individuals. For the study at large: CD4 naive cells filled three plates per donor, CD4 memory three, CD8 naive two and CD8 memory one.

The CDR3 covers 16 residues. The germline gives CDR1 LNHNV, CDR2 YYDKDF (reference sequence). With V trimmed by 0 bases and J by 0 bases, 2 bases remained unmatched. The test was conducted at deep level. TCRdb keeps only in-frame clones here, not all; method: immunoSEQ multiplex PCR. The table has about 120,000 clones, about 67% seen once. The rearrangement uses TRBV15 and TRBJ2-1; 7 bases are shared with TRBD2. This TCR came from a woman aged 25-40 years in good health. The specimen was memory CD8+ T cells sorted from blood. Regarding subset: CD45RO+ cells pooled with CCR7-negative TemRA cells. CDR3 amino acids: CATSREGGSSYNEQFF. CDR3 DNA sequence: TGTGCCACCAGCAGAGAAGGCGGGAGCTCCTACAATGAGCAGTTCTTC. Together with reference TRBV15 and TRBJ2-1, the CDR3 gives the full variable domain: DAMVIQNPRYQVTQFGKPVTLSCSQTLNHNVMYWYQQKSSQAPKLLFHYYDKDFNNEADTPDNFQSRRPNTSFCFLDIRSPGLGDTAMYLCATSREGGSSYNEQFFGPGTRLTVL.